The clone carrying this T cell receptor (beta chain) appeared a few times. Its target is unknown. This CDR3 spans 14 amino acids. V lost 0 bases and J lost 5, with 10 bases in between. In germline, CDR1 is SGHDT, CDR2 YYEEEE. This entry comes from a study of CD8 T cells in ankylosing spondylitis. TCRdb ran MiXCR on the 5' RACE reads and lists one entry per CDR3 protein. Among 150,000 to 200,000 distinct CDR3 sequences listed, roughly 11% were seen once. Overall study findings and caveats: A motif in TCR beta, a set of 8 or 9 highly homologous variants, appeared characteristic of ankylosing spondylitis blood.

The clonotype was recovered from a male donor with ankylosing spondylitis or in good health (not recorded which). The material sequenced was blood, either unsorted or a sorted T cell fraction (not recorded which). This chain links TRBV5-6 with TRBJ2-3; D is unclear. The CDR3 region has the DNA TGTGCCAGCAGCTTGGTTTCGGTTCAAGATACGCAGTATTTT. It encodes CASSLVSVQDTQYF. Full variable domain (rest looked up from reference TRBV5-6 and TRBJ2-3): DAGVTQSPTHLIKTRGQQVTLRCSPKSGHDTVSWYQQALGQGPQFIFQYYEEEERQRGNFPDRFSGHQFPNYSSELNVNALLLGDSALYLCASSLVSVQDTQYFGPGTRLTVL.